This T cell receptor beta chain was retrieved from a study of early T cells in non-severe SARS-CoV-2 infection. Study overall: Sequencing was performed on bulk RNA from unsorted whole blood, leaving chains unpaired. The study's findings and limits: VDJdb-based matching was biased toward anti-spike CD8 responses and missed private and CD4 specificities.

Unique molecular identifiers tagged individual cDNA molecules. TCRdb used MiXCR to reprocess the 5' RACE reads, holding one entry per CDR3 protein. The sample holds over 90,000 distinct CDR3 sequences, less than 15% seen once. Points on this clonotype: Its antigen is unknown.

The J segment lost 4 bases and the V segment lost 4 bases, leaving 11 bases of the junction unmatched. This CDR3 comprises 17 residues. This sequence originates from an adult who was a healthcare worker with PCR-confirmed SARS-CoV-2 infection or an uninfected control (not recorded which). The rearrangement joins TRBV12-3 or TRBV12-4 to TRBJ1-5; 9 bases match TRBD1. Sequencing used whole blood, obtained at baseline. The CDR3 loop is CASSSGQGTLGNQPQHF. The DNA of the CDR3 is TGTGCCAGCAGTTCTGGACAGGGGACCCTTGGGAATCAGCCCCAGCATTTT.